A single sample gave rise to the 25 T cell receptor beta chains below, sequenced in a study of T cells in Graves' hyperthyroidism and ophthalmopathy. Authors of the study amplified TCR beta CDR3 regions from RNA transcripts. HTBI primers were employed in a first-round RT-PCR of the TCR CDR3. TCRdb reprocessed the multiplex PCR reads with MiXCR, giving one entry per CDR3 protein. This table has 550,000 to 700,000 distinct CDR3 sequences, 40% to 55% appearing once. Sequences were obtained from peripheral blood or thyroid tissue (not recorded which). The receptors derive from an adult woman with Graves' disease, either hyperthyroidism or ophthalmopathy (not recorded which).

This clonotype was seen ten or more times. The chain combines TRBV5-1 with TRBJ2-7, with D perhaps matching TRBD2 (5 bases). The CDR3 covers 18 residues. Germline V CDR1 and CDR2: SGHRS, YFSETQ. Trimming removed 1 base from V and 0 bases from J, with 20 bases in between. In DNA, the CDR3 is TGCGCCAGCAGCTTGTTCCCCGTCGGGGTCGCCGTCTCCTACGAGCAGTACTTC. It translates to CASSLFPVGVAVSYEQYF.

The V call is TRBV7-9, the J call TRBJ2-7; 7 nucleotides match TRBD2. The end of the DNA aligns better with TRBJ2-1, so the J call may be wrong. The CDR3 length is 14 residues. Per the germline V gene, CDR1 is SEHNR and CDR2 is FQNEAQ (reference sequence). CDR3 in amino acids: CASSLAQLAFEQFF. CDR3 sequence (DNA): TGTGCCAGCAGCTTAGCTCAACTAGCGTTCGAGCAGTTCTTC.

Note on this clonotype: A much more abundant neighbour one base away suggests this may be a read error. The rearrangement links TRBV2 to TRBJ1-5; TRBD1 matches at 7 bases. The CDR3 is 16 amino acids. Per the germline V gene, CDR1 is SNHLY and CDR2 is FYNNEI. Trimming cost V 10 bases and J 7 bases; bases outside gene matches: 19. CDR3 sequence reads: CATRPIEGTVGQPQHF. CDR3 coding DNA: TGTGCCACCAGACCTATAGAGGGGACAGTGGGACAGCCCCAGCATTTT. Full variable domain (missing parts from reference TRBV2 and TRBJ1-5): EPEVTQTPSHQVTQMGQEVILRCVPISNHLYFYWYRQILGQKVEFLVSFYNNEISEKSEIFDDQFSVERPDGSNFTLKIRSTKLEDSAMYFCATRPIEGTVGQPQHFGDGTRLSIL.

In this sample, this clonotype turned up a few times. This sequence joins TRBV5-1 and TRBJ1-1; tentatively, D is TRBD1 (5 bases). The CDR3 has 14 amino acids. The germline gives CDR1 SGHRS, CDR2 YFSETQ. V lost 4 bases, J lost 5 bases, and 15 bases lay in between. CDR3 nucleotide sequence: TGCGCCAGCAGCCCAGGGATGGGGAGAACTGAAGCTTTCTTT. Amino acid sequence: CASSPGMGRTEAFF.

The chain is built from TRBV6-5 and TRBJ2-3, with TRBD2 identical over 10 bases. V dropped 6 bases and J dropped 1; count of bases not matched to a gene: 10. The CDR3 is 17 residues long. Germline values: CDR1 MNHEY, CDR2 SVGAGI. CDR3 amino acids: CASSSPPTSGGTDTQYF. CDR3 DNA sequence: TGTGCCAGCAGCTCCCCCCCAACTAGCGGGGGCACAGATACGCAGTATTTT.

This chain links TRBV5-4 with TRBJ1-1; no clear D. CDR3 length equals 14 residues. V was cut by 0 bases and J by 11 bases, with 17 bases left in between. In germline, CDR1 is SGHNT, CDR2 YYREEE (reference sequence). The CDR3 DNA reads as TGTGCCAGCAGCTTGGTACTAGCGGGAGTGGAGGCTTTCTTT. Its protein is CASSLVLAGVEAFF.

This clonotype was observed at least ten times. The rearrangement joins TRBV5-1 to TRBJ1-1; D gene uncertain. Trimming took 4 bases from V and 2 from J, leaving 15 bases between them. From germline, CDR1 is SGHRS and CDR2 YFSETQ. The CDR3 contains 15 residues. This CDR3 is CASSRRGLLNTEAFF. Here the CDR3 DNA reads TGCGCCAGCAGCCGACGAGGGTTGCTTAACACTGAAGCTTTCTTT.

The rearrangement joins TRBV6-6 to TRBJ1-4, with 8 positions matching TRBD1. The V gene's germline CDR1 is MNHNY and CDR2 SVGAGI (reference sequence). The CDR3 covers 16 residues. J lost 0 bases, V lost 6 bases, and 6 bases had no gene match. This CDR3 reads CASRGDRPATNEKLFF. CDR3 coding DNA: TGTGCCAGCAGGGGGGACAGGCCAGCAACTAATGAAAAACTGTTTTTT.

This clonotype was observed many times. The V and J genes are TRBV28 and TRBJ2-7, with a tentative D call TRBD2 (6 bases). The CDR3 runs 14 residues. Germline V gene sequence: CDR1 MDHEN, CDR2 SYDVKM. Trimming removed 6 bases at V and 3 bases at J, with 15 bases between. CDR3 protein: CASSSPSGGYEQYF. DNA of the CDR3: TGTGCCAGCAGCTCACCTTCCGGGGGCTACGAGCAGTACTTC.

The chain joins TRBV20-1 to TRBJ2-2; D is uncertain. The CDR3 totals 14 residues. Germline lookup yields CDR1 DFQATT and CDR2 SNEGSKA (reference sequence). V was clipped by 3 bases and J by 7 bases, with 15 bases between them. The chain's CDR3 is CSARGFWADGELFF. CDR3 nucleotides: TGCAGTGCTAGGGGTTTCTGGGCGGACGGGGAGCTGTTTTTT.

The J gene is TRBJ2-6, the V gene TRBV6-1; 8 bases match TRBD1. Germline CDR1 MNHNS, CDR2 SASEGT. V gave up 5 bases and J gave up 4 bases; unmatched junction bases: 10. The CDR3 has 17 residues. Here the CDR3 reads CASSQDRGNTGANVLTF. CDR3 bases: TGTGCCAGCAGTCAAGACAGGGGTAACACCGGGGCCAACGTCCTGACTTTC.

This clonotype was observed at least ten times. CDR3 residues: CASSPRAGNTIYF. CDR3 DNA: TGTGCCAGCAGCCCGAGGGCTGGAAACACCATATATTTT. The rearrangement uses TRBV6-5 and TRBJ1-3, with unresolved D. V was pared by 6 bases and J by 2 bases, with 8 bases between. Germline lookup yields CDR1 MNHEY and CDR2 SVGAGI. CDR3 length equals 13 residues.

CDR3 nucleotide sequence: TGTGCCAGCAGAGTGGCCGAGTTCTATGGCTACACCTTC. Protein product: CASRVAEFYGYTF. The chain has TRBV7-2 and TRBJ1-2; D not certain. Trimming removed 6 bases from V and 4 bases from J, with 12 bases in between. The V gene's germline CDR1 is SGHTA and CDR2 FQGNSA. The CDR3 extends over 13 amino acids.

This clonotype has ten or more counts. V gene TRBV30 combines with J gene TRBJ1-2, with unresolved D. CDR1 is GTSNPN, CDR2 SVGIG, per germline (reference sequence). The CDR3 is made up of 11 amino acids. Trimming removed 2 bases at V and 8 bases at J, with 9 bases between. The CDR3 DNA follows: TGTGCCTGGAGTACGGCGGTCGGCTACACCTTC. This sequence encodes CAWSTAVGYTF.

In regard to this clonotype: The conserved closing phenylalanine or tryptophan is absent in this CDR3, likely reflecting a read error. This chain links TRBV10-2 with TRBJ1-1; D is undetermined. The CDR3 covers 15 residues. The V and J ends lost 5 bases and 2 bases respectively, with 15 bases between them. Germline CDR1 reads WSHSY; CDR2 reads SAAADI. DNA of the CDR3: TGCGCCAGCAGTTACCGGCCCGCAGGAAACACTGAAGCTTTCCTT. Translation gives CASSYRPAGNTEAFL.

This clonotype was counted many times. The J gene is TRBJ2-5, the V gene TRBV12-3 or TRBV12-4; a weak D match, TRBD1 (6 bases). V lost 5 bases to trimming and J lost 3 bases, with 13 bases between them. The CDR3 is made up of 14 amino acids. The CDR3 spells CASSDIRGKETQYF. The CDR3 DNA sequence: TGTGCCAGCAGTGATATCAGGGGAAAAGAGACCCAGTACTTC.

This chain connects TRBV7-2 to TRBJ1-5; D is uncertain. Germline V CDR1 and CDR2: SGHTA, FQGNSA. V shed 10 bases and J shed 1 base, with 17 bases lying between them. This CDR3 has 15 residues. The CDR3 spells CAISSYSGSNQPQHF. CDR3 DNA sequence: TGTGCCATCAGTTCATACTCGGGGAGCAATCAGCCCCAGCATTTT.

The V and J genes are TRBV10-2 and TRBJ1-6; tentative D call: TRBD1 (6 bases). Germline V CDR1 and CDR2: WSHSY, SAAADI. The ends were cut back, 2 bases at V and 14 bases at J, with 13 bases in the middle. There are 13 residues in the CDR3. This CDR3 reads CASSEGGLVSLHF. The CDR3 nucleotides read TGCGCCAGCAGTGAGGGGGGGCTGGTCTCCCTCCACTTT.

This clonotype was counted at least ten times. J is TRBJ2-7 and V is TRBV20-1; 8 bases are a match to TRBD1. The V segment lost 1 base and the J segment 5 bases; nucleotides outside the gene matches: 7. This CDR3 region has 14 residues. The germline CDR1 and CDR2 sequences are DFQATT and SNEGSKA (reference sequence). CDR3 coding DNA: TGCAGTGCTAGAGTGGCAGGGGGCAGCGACGAGCAGTACTTC. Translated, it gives CSARVAGGSDEQYF.

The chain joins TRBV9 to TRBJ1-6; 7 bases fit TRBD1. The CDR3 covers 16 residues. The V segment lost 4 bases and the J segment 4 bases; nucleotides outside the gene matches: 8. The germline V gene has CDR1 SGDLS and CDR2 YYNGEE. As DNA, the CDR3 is TGTGCCAGCAGCCCCCGATCGGGACAGTATAATTCACCCCTCCACTTT. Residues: CASSPRSGQYNSPLHF.

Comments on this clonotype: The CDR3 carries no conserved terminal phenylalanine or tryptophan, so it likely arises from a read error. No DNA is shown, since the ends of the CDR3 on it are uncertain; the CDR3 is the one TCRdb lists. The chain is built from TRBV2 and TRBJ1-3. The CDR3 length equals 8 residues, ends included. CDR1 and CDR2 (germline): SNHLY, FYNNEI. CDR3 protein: CASSVEAT.

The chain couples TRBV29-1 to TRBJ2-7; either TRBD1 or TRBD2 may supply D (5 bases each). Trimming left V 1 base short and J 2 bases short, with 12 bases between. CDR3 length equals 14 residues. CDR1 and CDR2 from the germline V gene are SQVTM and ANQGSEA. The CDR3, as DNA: TGCAGCGTTGAAGCGCGGCAGGGAGCCTACGAGCAGTACTTC. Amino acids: CSVEARQGAYEQYF.

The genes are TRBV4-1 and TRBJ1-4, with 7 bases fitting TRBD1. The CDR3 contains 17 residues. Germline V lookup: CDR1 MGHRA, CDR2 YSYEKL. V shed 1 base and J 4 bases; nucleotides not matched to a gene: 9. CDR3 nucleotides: TGCGCCAGCAGCCAAGCGCCAGGGGGGAGCGTTAATGAAAAACTGTTTTTT. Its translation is CASSQAPGGSVNEKLFF.

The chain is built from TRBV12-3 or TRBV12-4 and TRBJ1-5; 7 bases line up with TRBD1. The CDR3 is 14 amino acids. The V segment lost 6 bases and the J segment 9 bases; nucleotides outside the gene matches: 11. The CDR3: CASSQGTEVGPQHF. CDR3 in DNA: TGTGCCAGCAGCCAAGGGACAGAAGTGGGGCCCCAGCATTTT.

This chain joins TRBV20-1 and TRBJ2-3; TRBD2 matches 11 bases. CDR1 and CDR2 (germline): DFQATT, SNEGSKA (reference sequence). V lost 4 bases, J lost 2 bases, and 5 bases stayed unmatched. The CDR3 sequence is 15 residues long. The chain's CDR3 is CSATGTSGPTDTQYF. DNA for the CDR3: TGCAGTGCTACCGGGACTAGCGGACCCACAGATACGCAGTATTTT.